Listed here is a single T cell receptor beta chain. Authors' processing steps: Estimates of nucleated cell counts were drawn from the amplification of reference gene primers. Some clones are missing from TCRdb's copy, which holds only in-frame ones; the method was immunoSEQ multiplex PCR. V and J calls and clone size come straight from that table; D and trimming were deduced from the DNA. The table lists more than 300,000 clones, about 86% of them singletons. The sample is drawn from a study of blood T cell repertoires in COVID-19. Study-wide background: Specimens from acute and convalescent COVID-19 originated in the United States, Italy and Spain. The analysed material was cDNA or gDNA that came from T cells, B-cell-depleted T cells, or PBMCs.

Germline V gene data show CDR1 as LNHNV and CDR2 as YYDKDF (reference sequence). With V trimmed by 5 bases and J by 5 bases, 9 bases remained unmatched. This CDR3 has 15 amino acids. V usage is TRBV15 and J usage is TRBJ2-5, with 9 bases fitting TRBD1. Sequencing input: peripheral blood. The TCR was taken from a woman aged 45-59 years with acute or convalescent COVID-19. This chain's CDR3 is CATSPRTGATETQYF. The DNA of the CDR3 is TGTGCCACCAGCCCGCGGACAGGGGCGACGGAGACCCAGTACTTC.